The rows below give T cell receptor beta chains drawn from one sample of a study of cytomegalovirus exposure and HLA in healthy donors. Measured with immunoSEQ multiplex PCR; TCRdb has only the in-frame clones, and not every one. In the table there are about 170,000 clones, about two thirds of which are singletons. Sequencing was carried out using PBMCs. The receptors were sampled from a human donor in good health. Both conserved end residues are part of each CDR3. The order of the fields is CDR3 protein, CDR3 DNA, clone size, CDR3 length, D gene, J gene, V gene. A D gene is named only where the DNA matches it firmly. Some rows have no size entry. The others give once, few or many, or a class for an expanded clone.

CAISAGQGREAFF TGTGCCATCTCAGCGGGACAGGGTCGTGAAGCTTTCTTT few 13 TRBD1 TRBJ1-1 TRBV6-5
CAWGTGQGEAFF TGTGCCTGGGGGACGGGACAGGGTGAAGCTTTCTTT NA 12 TRBD1 TRBJ1-1 TRBV30
CASSVQGGNTEAFF TGTGCCAGCAGCGTTCAGGGAGGTAACACTGAAGCTTTCTTT NA 14 NA TRBJ1-1 TRBV9
CASSRGTGGFYEQYF TGTGCCAGCAGCAGAGGGACAGGGGGTTTTTACGAGCAGTACTTC NA 15 TRBD1 TRBJ2-7 TRBV7-6
CASSSGTGYNEQFF TGTGCCAGCAGCTCCGGGACAGGATACAATGAGCAGTTCTTC once 14 TRBD1 TRBJ2-1 TRBV11-2
CASSSGMDYGYTF TGTGCCAGCAGTTCAGGGATGGACTATGGCTACACCTTC NA 13 NA TRBJ1-2 TRBV7-9
CASSLARGDTQYF TGTGCCAGCAGTTTAGCCCGGGGGGATACGCAGTATTTT NA 13 NA TRBJ2-3 TRBV27
CASSENIQETQYF TGTGCCAGCAGTGAAAACATACAAGAGACCCAGTACTTC NA 13 NA TRBJ2-5 TRBV2
CASSIAGGRGEQYF TGTGCCAGTAGTATAGCCGGGGGACGGGGCGAGCAGTACTTC NA 14 NA TRBJ2-7 TRBV19
CASSPTGTYEQYF TGTGCCAGTAGTCCGACAGGTACCTACGAGCAGTACTTC once 13 NA TRBJ2-7 TRBV19
CASSFQGNEQYF TGTGCCAGCAGTTTTCAGGGAAACGAGCAGTACTTC NA 12 NA TRBJ2-7 TRBV27
CASGLTGAMTPLHF TGTGCTAGTGGTCTTACAGGGGCCATGACACCCCTCCACTTT NA 14 TRBD1 TRBJ1-6 TRBV12-5
CSAGTGETQYF TGCAGTGCGGGGACAGGGGAGACCCAGTACTTC NA 11 TRBD1 TRBJ2-5 TRBV20-1
CASGRTRSYNEQFF TGTGCCAGCGGCCGCACTAGGTCCTACAATGAGCAGTTCTTC NA 14 NA TRBJ2-1 TRBV7-2
CASSGDGRGFYNSPLHF TGTGCCAGCAGCGGGGATGGCAGGGGTTTCTATAATTCACCCCTCCACTTT few 17 NA TRBJ1-6 TRBV7-9
CASSRGRVPEGYGYTF TGTGCCAGTAGTCGTGGCAGGGTTCCGGAAGGCTATGGCTACACCTTC once 16 NA TRBJ1-2 TRBV19
CASSGGSGGADTQYF TGTGCCAGCAGTGGAGGGTCCGGGGGGGCCGATACGCAGTATTTT NA 15 TRBD2 TRBJ2-3 TRBV6-4
CASSWTSGGQSTDTQYF TGTGCCAGCAGCTGGACTAGCGGGGGACAAAGCACAGATACGCAGTATTTT NA 17 TRBD2 TRBJ2-3 TRBV7-6
CASSVNSGSHNEQFF TGTGCCAGCAGCGTAAATAGCGGGAGTCACAATGAGCAGTTCTTC NA 15 TRBD2 TRBJ2-1 TRBV6-1
CASSPEGRVSPLHF TGCGCCAGCAGCCCGGAGGGCAGAGTTTCACCCCTCCACTTT NA 14 NA TRBJ1-6 TRBV5-1